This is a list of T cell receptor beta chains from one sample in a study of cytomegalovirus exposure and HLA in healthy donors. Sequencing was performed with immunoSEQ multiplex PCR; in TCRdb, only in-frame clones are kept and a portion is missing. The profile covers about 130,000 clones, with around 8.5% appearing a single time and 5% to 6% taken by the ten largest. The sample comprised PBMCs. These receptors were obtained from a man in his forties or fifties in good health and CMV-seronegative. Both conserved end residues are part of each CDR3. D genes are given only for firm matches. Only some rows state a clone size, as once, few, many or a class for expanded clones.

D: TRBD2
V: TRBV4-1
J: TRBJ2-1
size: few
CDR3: CASSQGLAGIRSYNEQFF
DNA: TGCGCCAGCAGCCAAGGACTAGCGGGGATAAGGTCCTACAATGAGCAGTTCTTC

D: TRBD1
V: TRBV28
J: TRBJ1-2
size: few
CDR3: CASSPRGTGGPKGWGYTF
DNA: TGTGCCAGCAGTCCACGGGGGACAGGGGGTCCAAAGGGTTGGGGCTACACCTTC

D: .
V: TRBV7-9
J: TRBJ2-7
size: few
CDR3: CASSSLQGPYEQYF
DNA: TGTGCCAGCAGCTCCCTACAGGGCCCCTACGAGCAGTACTTC

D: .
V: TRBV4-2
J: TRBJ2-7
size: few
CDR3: CASSQEATPSEQYF
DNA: TGTGCCAGCAGCCAAGAGGCCACTCCGAGCGAGCAGTACTTC

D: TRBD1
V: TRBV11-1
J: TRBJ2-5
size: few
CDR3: CASSLAHGRGKETQYF
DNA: TGTGCCAGCAGCTTAGCACACGGCAGGGGGAAGGAGACCCAGTACTTC

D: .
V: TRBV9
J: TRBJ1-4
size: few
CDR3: CASSVGASNEKLFF
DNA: TGTGCCAGCAGCGTAGGTGCTAGTAATGAAAAACTGTTTTTT

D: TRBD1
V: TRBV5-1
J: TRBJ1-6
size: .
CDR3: CASSLGTGGESPLHF
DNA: TGCGCCAGCAGCTTGGGGACAGGGGGCGAATCACCCCTCCACTTT

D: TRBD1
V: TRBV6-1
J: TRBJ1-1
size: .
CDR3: CASIGTANTEAFF
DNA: TGTGCCAGCATTGGGACAGCGAACACTGAAGCTTTCTTT

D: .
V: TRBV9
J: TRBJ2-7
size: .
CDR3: CASSVGGSEQYF
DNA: TGTGCCAGCAGCGTAGGAGGGTCCGAGCAGTACTTC

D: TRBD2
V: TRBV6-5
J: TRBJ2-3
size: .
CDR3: CASSSRTSGGTDTQYF
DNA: TGTGCCAGCAGTTCCCGGACTAGCGGGGGCACAGATACGCAGTATTTT

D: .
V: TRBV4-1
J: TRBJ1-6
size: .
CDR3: CASSQGRGYSYNSPLHF
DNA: TGCGCCAGCAGCCAAGGACGGGGATACTCCTATAATTCACCCCTCCACTTT

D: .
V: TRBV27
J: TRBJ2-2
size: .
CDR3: CASSPGPGSGELFF
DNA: TGTGCCAGCAGTCCAGGCCCGGGGTCCGGGGAGCTGTTTTTT

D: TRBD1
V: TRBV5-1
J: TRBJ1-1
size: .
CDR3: CASSWGTAMNTEAFF
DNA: TGCGCCAGCAGCTGGGGGACAGCGATGAACACTGAAGCTTTCTTT

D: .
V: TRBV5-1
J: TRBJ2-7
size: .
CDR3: CASSLVRGGIYEQYF
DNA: TGCGCCAGCAGCTTGGTGAGGGGAGGAATCTACGAGCAGTACTTC

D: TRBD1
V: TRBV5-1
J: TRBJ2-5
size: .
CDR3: CASSSGTGAPGETQYF
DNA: TGCGCCAGCAGCTCGGGGACAGGGGCGCCTGGGGAGACCCAGTACTTC

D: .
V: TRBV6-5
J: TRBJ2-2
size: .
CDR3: CASRLTGTGELFF
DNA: TGTGCCAGCAGGTTAACAGGGACCGGGGAGCTGTTTTTT

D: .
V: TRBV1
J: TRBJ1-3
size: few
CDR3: CTSSQDSWKGQVRNTIYF
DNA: TGCACCAGCAGCCAAGATAGCTGGAAGGGGCAGGTGAGAAACACCATATATTTT

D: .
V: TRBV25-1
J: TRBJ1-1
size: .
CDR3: CASSEYGGVAEAFF
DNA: TGTGCCAGCAGTGAATATGGGGGGGTCGCTGAAGCTTTCTTT

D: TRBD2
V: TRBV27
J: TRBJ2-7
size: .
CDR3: CASSSLGGVAYEQYF
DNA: TGTGCCAGCTCATCGTTGGGGGGGGTGGCATACGAGCAGTACTTC

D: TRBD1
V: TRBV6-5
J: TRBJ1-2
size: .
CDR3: CASSYSTGGGYTF
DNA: TGTGCCAGCAGTTACTCGACAGGGGGCGGCTACACCTTC

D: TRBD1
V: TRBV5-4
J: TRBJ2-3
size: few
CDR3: CASSLTGQGAIKVF
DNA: TGTGCCAGCAGCTTGACTGGACAGGGGGCCATTAAGGTATTT

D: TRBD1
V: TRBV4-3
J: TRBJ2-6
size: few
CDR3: CASSQAGTGTGGANVLTF
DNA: TGCGCCAGCAGCCAAGCCGGGACAGGGACTGGTGGGGCCAACGTCCTGACTTTC

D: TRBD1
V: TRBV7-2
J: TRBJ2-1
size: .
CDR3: CASSFRTGPWGNEQFF
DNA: TGTGCCAGCAGCTTTCGGACAGGGCCATGGGGAAATGAGCAGTTCTTC

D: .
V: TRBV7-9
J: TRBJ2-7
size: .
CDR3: CASSSPGQEYEQYF
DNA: TGTGCCAGCAGCTCCCCGGGACAAGAATACGAGCAGTACTTC

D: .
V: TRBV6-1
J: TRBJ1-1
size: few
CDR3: CASSVSYNTEAFF
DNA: TGTGCCAGCAGTGTTTCGTATAACACTGAAGCTTTCTTT

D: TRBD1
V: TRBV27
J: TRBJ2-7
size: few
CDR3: CASSFGQGISVQYF
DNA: TGTGCCAGCTCCTTCGGACAGGGCATTTCGGTGCAGTACTTC

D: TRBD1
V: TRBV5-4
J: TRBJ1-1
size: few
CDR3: CASSARQGVNTEAFF
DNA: TGTGCCAGCAGCGCCCGACAGGGAGTGAACACTGAAGCTTTCTTT

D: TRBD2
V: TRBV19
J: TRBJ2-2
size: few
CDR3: CASTLSGGAFNGELFF
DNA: TGTGCCAGTACCCTCAGCGGGGGGGCCTTTAACGGGGAGCTGTTTTTT

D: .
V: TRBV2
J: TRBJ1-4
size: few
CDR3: CASSETGYNEKLFF
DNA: TGTGCCAGCAGTGAAACAGGGTATAATGAAAAACTGTTTTTT

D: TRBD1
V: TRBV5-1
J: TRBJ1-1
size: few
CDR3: CASSPRQGRNTEAFF
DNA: TGCGCCAGCAGCCCGAGACAGGGAAGGAACACTGAAGCTTTCTTT

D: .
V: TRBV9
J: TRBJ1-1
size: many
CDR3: CASSPNRNTEAFF
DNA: TGTGCCAGCAGCCCCAACAGGAACACTGAAGCTTTCTTT

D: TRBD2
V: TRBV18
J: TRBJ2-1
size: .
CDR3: CASSKSRREPGDEQFF
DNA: TGTGCCAGCTCAAAAAGCAGGCGGGAGCCCGGGGATGAGCAGTTCTTC

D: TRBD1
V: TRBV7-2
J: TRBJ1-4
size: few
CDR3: CASSPRQGLGKLFF
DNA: TGTGCCAGCAGCCCTAGACAGGGTTTGGGAAAACTGTTTTTT

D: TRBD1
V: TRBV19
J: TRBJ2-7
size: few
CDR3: CASSTGTGFSYEQYF
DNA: TGTGCCAGTAGTACAGGGACAGGGTTCTCCTACGAGCAGTACTTC

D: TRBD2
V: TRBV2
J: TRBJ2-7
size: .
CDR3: CASRTSGGQPYEQYF
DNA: TGTGCCAGCAGGACGAGCGGGGGGCAACCCTACGAGCAGTACTTC